The 6 T cell receptor beta chains listed next were all sequenced from one sample in a study of CD8 T cells in Susac syndrome. cDNA came from about 0.5 to 1 ug RNA primed by random hexamers. TCRdb reprocessed the immunoSEQ multiplex PCR reads via MiXCR and lists one record per CDR3 protein. The table lists over 350,000 distinct CDR3 sequences, roughly 85% of them singletons. The sample was CD8+ T cells from PBMCs. The origin of the receptors is a human donor with multiple sclerosis.

This clonotype was observed a few times. The chain couples TRBV6-1 to TRBJ1-1; no reliable D call. CDR3 length: 13 residues. Germline assignment: CDR1 MNHNS and CDR2 SASEGT. V was clipped by 3 bases and J by 1 base, with 6 bases between them. The CDR3 loop is CASSDTGNTEAFF. The CDR3 coding sequence is TGTGCCAGCAGTGATACGGGGAACACTGAAGCTTTCTTT.

In DNA form, the CDR3 reads TGCGCCAGCAGCCAAGGGCAGGGAACACTGAACACTGAAGCTTTCTTT. This gives the protein CASSQGQGTLNTEAFF. This chain connects TRBV4-1 to TRBJ1-1; D might be TRBD1 (5 bases). V gave up 1 base and J gave up 0 bases, with 12 bases separating them. The germline CDR1 and CDR2 sequences are MGHRA and YSYEKL. The CDR3 has 16 amino acids.

This chain joins TRBV15 and TRBJ2-2; either TRBD1 or TRBD2 may supply D (5 bases each). Germline V gene data show CDR1 as LNHNV and CDR2 as YYDKDF (reference sequence). V lost 3 bases, J lost 0 bases, and 11 bases lay in between. The CDR3 runs to 16 residues. CDR3 DNA: TGTGCCACCAGCAGCGAGAGGGACCCGAACACCGGGGAGCTGTTTTTT. Translating it yields CATSSERDPNTGELFF. Supplemented by reference TRBV15 and TRBJ2-2, the full variable domain reads DAMVIQNPRYQVTQFGKPVTLSCSQTLNHNVMYWYQQKSSQAPKLLFHYYDKDFNNEADTPDNFQSRRPNTSFCFLDIRSPGLGDTAMYLCATSSERDPNTGELFFGEGSRLTVL.

J is TRBJ2-7 and V is TRBV27; 11 bases align to TRBD2. Per germline, CDR1 MNHEY and CDR2 SMNVEV (reference sequence). The ends lost 4 bases at V and 5 bases at J; junction bases unmatched: 7. The CDR3 spans 15 residues. In DNA form, the CDR3 reads TGTGCCAGCAGTTCCCCTCGACTAGCGGGACACGAGCAGTACTTC. Its protein product is CASSSPRLAGHEQYF.

The gene calls are TRBV12-5 and TRBJ2-1; TRBD2 matches 9 bases. CDR1 is LGHNT, CDR2 FRNRAP, per germline. V shed 6 bases and J 5 bases; nucleotides not matched to a gene: 11. There are 16 residues in the CDR3. This CDR3 reads CASGSDSGRANNEQFF. The CDR3 bases are TGTGCTAGTGGCTCCGATAGCGGGAGAGCCAACAATGAGCAGTTCTTC.

This chain uses TRBV6-1 with TRBJ1-2; TRBD1 matches 7 bases. V trimming: 3 bases; J trimming: 4 bases; junction bases outside the gene matches: 8. Germline-derived CDR1 and CDR2 are MNHNS and SASEGT. The CDR3 length is 15 residues. Here the CDR3 DNA reads TGTGCCAGCAGTGAGGCCACAGGGGTTGCCTATGGCTACACCTTC. As protein: CASSEATGVAYGYTF.